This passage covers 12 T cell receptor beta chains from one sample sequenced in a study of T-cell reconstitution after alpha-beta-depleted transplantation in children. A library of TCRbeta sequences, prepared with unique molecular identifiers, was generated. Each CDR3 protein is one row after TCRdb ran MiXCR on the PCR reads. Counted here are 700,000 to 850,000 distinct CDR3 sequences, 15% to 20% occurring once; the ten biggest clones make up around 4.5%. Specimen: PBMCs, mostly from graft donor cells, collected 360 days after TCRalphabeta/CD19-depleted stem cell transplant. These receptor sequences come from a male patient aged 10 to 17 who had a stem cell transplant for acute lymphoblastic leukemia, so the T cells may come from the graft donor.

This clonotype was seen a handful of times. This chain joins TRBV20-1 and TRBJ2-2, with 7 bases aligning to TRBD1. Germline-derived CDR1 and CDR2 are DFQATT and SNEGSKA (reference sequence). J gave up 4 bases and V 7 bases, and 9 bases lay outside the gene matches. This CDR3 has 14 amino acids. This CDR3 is CSVVSGQLTGELFF. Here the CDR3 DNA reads TGCAGTGTGGTCTCGGGACAGCTCACCGGGGAGCTGTTTTTT.

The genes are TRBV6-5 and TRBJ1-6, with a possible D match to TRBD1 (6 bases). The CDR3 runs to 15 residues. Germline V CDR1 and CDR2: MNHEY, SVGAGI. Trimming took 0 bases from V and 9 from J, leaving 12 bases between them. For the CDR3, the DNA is TGTGCCAGCAGTTACTCGGGGACAATCGGTTCACCCCTCCACTTT. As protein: CASSYSGTIGSPLHF.

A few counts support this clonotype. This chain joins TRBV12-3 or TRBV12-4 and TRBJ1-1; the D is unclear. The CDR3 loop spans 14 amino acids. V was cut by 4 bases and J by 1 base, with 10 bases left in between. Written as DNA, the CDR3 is TGTGCCAGCAGTTACCAGTTACCGAACACTGAAGCTTTCTTT. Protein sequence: CASSYQLPNTEAFF.

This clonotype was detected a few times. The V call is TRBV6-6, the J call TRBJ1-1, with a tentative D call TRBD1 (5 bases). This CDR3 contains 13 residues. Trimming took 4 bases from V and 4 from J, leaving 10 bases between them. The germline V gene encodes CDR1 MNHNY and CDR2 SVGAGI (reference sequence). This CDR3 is CASSFDSLTEAFF. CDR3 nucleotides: TGTGCCAGCAGTTTCGACAGCCTCACTGAAGCTTTCTTT.

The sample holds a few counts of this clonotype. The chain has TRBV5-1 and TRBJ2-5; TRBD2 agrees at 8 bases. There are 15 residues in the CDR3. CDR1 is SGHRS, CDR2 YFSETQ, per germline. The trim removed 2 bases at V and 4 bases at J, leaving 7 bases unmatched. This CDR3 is CASSFPGLARETQYF. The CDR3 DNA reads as TGCGCCAGCAGCTTCCCCGGACTAGCAAGAGAGACCCAGTACTTC. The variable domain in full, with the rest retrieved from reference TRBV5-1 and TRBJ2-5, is KAGVTQTPRYLIKTRGQQVTLSCSPISGHRSVSWYQQTPGQGLQFLFEYFSETQRNKGNFPGRFSGRQFSNSRSEMNVSTLELGDSALYLCASSFPGLARETQYFGPGTRLLVL.

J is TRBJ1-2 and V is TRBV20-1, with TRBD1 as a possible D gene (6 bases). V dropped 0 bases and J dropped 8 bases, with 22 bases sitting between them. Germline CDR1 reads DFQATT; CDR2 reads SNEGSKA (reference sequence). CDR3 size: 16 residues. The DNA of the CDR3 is TGCAGTGCTAGAGATCTCAGAGGAGGGGGATTGAGGGGCTACACCTTC. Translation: CSARDLRGGGLRGYTF.

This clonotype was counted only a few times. The CDR3 here is CSVVFLAGEINTGELFF. CDR3 nucleotide sequence: TGCAGCGTTGTTTTCCTAGCGGGAGAGATTAACACCGGGGAGCTGTTTTTT. The J gene is TRBJ2-2, the V gene TRBV29-1, with 10 bases identical to TRBD2. V lost 4 bases and J lost 2; bases outside the gene matches: 10. The CDR3 spans 17 residues. The V gene's germline CDR1 is SQVTM and CDR2 ANQGSEA.

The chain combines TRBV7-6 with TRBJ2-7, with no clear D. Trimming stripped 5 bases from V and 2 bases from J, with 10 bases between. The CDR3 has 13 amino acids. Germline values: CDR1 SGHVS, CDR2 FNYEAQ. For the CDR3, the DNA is TGTGCCAGCAGCCCTACGCCTCCCTACGAGCAGTACTTC. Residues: CASSPTPPYEQYF. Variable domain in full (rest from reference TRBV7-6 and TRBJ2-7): GAGVSQSPRYKVTKRGQDVALRCDPISGHVSLYWYRQALGQGPEFLTYFNYEAQQDKSGLPNDRFSAERPEGSISTLTIQRTEQRDSAMYRCASSPTPPYEQYFGPGTRLTVT.

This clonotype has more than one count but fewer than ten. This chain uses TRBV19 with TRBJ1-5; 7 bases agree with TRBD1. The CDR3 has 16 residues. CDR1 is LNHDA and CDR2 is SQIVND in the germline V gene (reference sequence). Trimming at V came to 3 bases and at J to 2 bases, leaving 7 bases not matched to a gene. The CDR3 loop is CASSIMDRYRNQPQHF. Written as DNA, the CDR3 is TGTGCCAGTAGTATCATGGACAGGTATCGCAATCAGCCCCAGCATTTT.

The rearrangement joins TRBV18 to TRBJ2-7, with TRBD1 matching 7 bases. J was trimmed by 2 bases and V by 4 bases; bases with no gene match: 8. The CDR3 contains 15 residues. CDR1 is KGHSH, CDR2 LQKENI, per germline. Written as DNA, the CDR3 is TGTGCCAGCTCACGTGACAGGGTAGGGACCTACGAGCAGTACTTC. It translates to CASSRDRVGTYEQYF. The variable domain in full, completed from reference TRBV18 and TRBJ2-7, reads NAGVMQNPRHLVRRRGQEARLRCSPMKGHSHVYWYRQLPEEGLKFMVYLQKENIIDESGMPKERFSAEFPKEGPSILRIQQVVRGDSAAYFCASSRDRVGTYEQYFGPGTRLTVT.

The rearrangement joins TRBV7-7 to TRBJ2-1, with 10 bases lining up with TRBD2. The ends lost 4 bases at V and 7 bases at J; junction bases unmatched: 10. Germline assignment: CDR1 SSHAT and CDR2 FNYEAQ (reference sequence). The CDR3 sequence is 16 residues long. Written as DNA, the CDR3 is TGTGCCAGCAGCTGGAAACCGGGACTAGCGAGTAATGAGCAGTTCTTC. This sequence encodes CASSWKPGLASNEQFF. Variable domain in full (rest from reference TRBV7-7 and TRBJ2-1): GAGVSQSPRYKVTKRGQDVTLRCDPISSHATLYWYQQALGQGPEFLTYFNYEAQPDKSGLPSDRFSAERPEGSISTLTIQRTEQRDSAMYRCASSWKPGLASNEQFFGPGTRLTVL.

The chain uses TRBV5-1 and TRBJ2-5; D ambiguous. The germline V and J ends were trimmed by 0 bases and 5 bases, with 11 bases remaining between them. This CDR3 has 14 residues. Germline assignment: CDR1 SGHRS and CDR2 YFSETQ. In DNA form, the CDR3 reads TGCGCCAGCAGCTTGGGTATGGGTTTGGAGACCCAGTACTTC. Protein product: CASSLGMGLETQYF.